This T cell receptor (beta chain) was sequenced during a study of T cell responses to AZD1222 COVID-19 vaccine. Overall study results and limits: As reported, nearly half of all spike-specific TCRs target variant regions that are unmutated. Regions 160-218 and 743-854 held dominance among vaccine-associated CD4 TCRs, which spanned spike.

The protocol was immunoSEQ multiplex PCR, while the TCRdb copy is restricted to in-frame clones and leaves out a portion. The repertoire includes about 150,000 clones, approximately 85% of them detected once, and more than 7% sits in the top ten. As for this clone: Its antigen remains unidentified.

The CDR3 sequence is 15 residues long. Deletions cut 0 bases from V and 0 bases from J, with 6 bases between. The germline V gene has CDR1 SGDLS and CDR2 YYNGEE. This clonotype originated in an adult in good health. The sequenced sample was peripheral blood, obtained on day 0 of AZD1222 vaccination. The J gene is TRBJ1-4, the V gene TRBV9, with D unclear. The CDR3 DNA reads TGTGCCAGCAGCGTAGGCGTCGCAACTAATGAAAAACTGTTTTTT. This codes for CASSVGVATNEKLFF.